Sequencing of this TCR beta chain was carried out in a study of neurological immune-mediated disorders. Preparation of the unsorted libraries drew on 2 million PBMCs stored at -80 C. The cDNA was generated by 5'RACE with 10-nucleotide random UMIs. The output of every sequencing run, over 200 million TCR-beta sequences, came from 15-18 subjects. Using its own MiXCR run on the 5' RACE reads, TCRdb lists one record per CDR3 protein. The repertoire includes fewer than 30,000 distinct CDR3 sequences, 6.5% to 8.5% of them detected once, and approximately 4.8% sits in the top ten. This clonotype was recorded at least ten times. Germline V gives CDR1 SQVTM, CDR2 ANQGSEA. V lost 8 bases and J lost 2, with 16 bases in between. The CDR3 spans 14 residues.

This TCR was recovered from a woman in her 40s in good health. The source material was PBMCs. The gene calls are TRBV29-1 and TRBJ1-3, with a weak D call TRBD1 (6 bases). The CDR3: CSTTGYPPGNTIYF. CDR3 DNA sequence: TGCAGCACAACAGGGTACCCTCCTGGAAACACCATATATTTT.